The 29 T cell receptor beta chains reported below all come from one sample, sequenced in a study of blood T cell repertoires in COVID-19 (dated by TCRdb to 2020 to 2021). Library method: the immunoSEQ multiplex PCR assay. TCRdb re-hosts the immuneACCESS table, in-frame sequences only. Its copies lack some clones; in the studies checked, an unresolved V gene accounts for under half of them, and the cause for the rest is not known. This sample lists tens of thousands of clones; roughly 80% were detected once. Over 40% of the sample rests with the top ten. Sequencing was done on a sample of peripheral blood. The origin of the receptors is a human donor in a cohort sampled during active COVID-19.

The genes are TRBV28 and TRBJ1-3, with a tentative D call TRBD1 (6 bases). V was trimmed by 3 bases and J by 15 bases, leaving 15 bases between them. Germline-derived CDR1 and CDR2 are MDHEN and SYDVKM. This CDR3 has 12 residues. The CDR3 region has the DNA TGTGCCAGCAGTTTTACGGACAGCCCCGGATATTTT. It specifies CASSFTDSPGYF.

Comments on this clone: Distinct nucleotide sequences in the sample also encode this CDR3. The rearrangement uses TRBV10-3 and TRBJ2-3; D call uncertain. V lost 4 bases and J 0 bases, leaving 5 bases between the germline ends. The CDR3 totals 13 residues. CDR1 is ENHRY, CDR2 SYGVKD, per germline. CDR3 protein: CAISVTSTDTQYF. For the CDR3, the DNA is TGTGCCATCAGTGTAACTAGCACAGATACGCAGTATTTT.

The chain combines TRBV4-3 with TRBJ2-7; D is uncertain. Germline-derived CDR1 and CDR2 are LGHNA and YSLEER. Trimming left V 3 bases short and J 6 bases short, with 18 bases between. This CDR3 is built from 15 residues. The CDR3 DNA sequence: TGCGCCAGCAGCCACCCCGGCCCGAACCCGGGCGAGCAGTACTTC. Its protein is CASSHPGPNPGEQYF.

The chain links TRBV7-9 to TRBJ2-5; a possible D gene is TRBD2 (5 bases). Deletions cut 1 base from V and 3 bases from J, with 9 bases between. Germline V gene sequence: CDR1 SEHNR, CDR2 FQNEAQ (reference sequence). CDR3 length: 14 amino acids. CDR3 sequence reads: CASSLVWGEETQYF. As DNA, the CDR3 is TGTGCCAGCAGCTTAGTTTGGGGAGAAGAGACCCAGTACTTC.

The CDR3 DNA sequence: TGTGCCAGCAGCTTATTCAGCTCACCAATGACTTACAATGAGCAGTTCTTC. Translating gives CASSLFSSPMTYNEQFF. J is TRBJ2-1 and V is TRBV7-3; no definite D call. This CDR3 contains 17 residues. Trimming left V 2 bases short and J 4 bases short, with 18 bases between. CDR1 is SGHTA and CDR2 is FQGTGA in the germline V gene. The full variable domain, rest sourced from reference TRBV7-3 and TRBJ2-1, is GAGVSQTPSNKVTEKGKYVELRCDPISGHTALYWYRQSLGQGPEFLIYFQGTGAADDSGLPNDRFFAVRPEGSVSTLKIQRTERGDSAVYLCASSLFSSPMTYNEQFFGPGTRLTVL.

This chain joins TRBV28 and TRBJ2-7; TRBD1 aligns across 8 bases. The CDR3 totals 16 residues. The germline V gene encodes CDR1 MDHEN and CDR2 SYDVKM. With 3 bases clipped from V and 0 bases from J, the junction kept 7 bases outside the gene matches. The CDR3 reads CASSLTGVMSSYEQYF. The CDR3 DNA reads as TGTGCCAGCAGTTTGACAGGGGTCATGAGCTCCTACGAGCAGTACTTC.

A single count supports this clone. This sequence joins TRBV19 and TRBJ2-6, with 9 bases fitting TRBD2. This CDR3 spans 17 amino acids. Per germline, CDR1 LNHDA and CDR2 SQIVND (reference sequence). The J segment lost 2 bases and the V segment lost 6 bases, leaving 8 bases of the junction unmatched. The CDR3: CASSQRLAGTGANVLTF. CDR3 nucleotides: TGTGCCAGTAGCCAGCGGCTAGCGGGAACTGGGGCCAACGTCCTGACTTTC.

This clone was seen only a few times. The chain recombines TRBV20-1 with TRBJ1-1, with a weak D call TRBD1 (6 bases). CDR1 is DFQATT, CDR2 SNEGSKA, per germline (reference sequence). V lost 6 bases and J 6 bases, leaving 11 bases between the germline ends. This CDR3 contains 11 residues. The CDR3, as DNA: TGCAGTGCAGAGGGGGGGCCTGAAGCTTTCTTT. This encodes CSAEGGPEAFF.

This chain joins TRBV29-1 and TRBJ1-3; no reliable D call. V was clipped by 6 bases and J by 0 bases, with 9 bases between them. The CDR3 runs to 13 residues. The germline CDR1 and CDR2 sequences are SQVTM and ANQGSEA. The CDR3 loop reads CSVAASSGNTIYF. In nucleotides, the CDR3 is TGCAGCGTAGCGGCGAGCTCTGGAAACACCATATATTTT.

This chain uses TRBV28 with TRBJ2-1; 9 bases are a match to TRBD1. V shed 5 bases, J shed 3 bases, and the junction held 5 bases outside the gene matches. Germline V gene data show CDR1 as MDHEN and CDR2 as SYDVKM. The CDR3 runs to 15 residues. CDR3 region: CASSPSGQGYNEQFF. The CDR3 region has the DNA TGTGCCAGCAGTCCCTCGGGACAGGGCTACAATGAGCAGTTCTTC. Supplemented by reference TRBV28 and TRBJ2-1, the full variable domain reads DVKVTQSSRYLVKRTGEKVFLECVQDMDHENMFWYRQDPGLGLRLIYFSYDVKMKEKGDIPEGYSVSREKKERFSLILESASTNQTSMYLCASSPSGQGYNEQFFGPGTRLTVL.

The V gene is TRBV11-3, the J gene TRBJ2-1, with 10 bases lining up with TRBD1. This CDR3 contains 15 residues. After removal of 4 bases from V and 6 bases from J, the junction contained 6 bases not matched to a gene. CDR1 is SGHNT and CDR2 is YENEEA in the germline V gene. The CDR3 region has the DNA TGTGCCAGCAGCTCCCGGGACAGGGGTGGCAATGAGCAGTTCTTC. Its translation: CASSSRDRGGNEQFF.

The V and J genes are TRBV18 and TRBJ2-1; TRBD1 agrees at 8 bases. After removal of 4 bases from V and 6 bases from J, the junction contained 11 bases not matched to a gene. CDR1 KGHSH and CDR2 LQKENI come from the germline V gene. The CDR3 has 16 amino acids. CDR3 nucleotides: TGTGCCAGCTCACGGCCGGTGACAGGGGTCAGCAATGAGCAGTTCTTC. It specifies CASSRPVTGVSNEQFF.

The rearrangement links TRBV19 to TRBJ2-2; 12 bases fit TRBD2. The CDR3 covers 15 residues. CDR1 LNHDA and CDR2 SQIVND come from the germline V gene (reference sequence). Losses at the gene ends were 5 bases for V and 7 bases for J; bases not matched to a gene: 5. The CDR3 is CASSRLAGVIGELFF. The CDR3 DNA sequence: TGTGCCAGTAGTCGACTAGCGGGAGTTATCGGGGAGCTGTTTTTT. The variable domain in full, with the rest retrieved from reference TRBV19 and TRBJ2-2, is DGGITQSPKYLFRKEGQNVTLSCEQNLNHDAMYWYRQDPGQGLRLIYYSQIVNDFQKGDIAEGYSVSREKKESFPLTVTSAQKNPTAFYLCASSRLAGVIGELFFGEGSRLTVL.

This sequence joins TRBV30 and TRBJ2-7, with D uncertain. V was cut by 2 bases and J by 3 bases, with 8 bases left in between. Germline loops: CDR1 GTSNPN, CDR2 SVGIG (reference sequence). The CDR3 length is 12 residues. The CDR3 DNA reads as TGTGCCTGGAGTAAACAGTTCTACGAGCAGTACTTC. It specifies CAWSKQFYEQYF.

The V and J genes are TRBV24-1 and TRBJ2-1, with TRBD2 identical over 13 bases. Germline loops: CDR1 KGHDR, CDR2 SFDVKD. Trimming took 3 bases from V and 4 from J; bases not matched to a gene: 5. The CDR3 covers 17 residues. Written as DNA, the CDR3 is TGTGCCACCAGTGATGCTACTAGCGGGAGGGGTTACAATGAGCAGTTCTTC. Translating it yields CATSDATSGRGYNEQFF.

This sequence joins TRBV14 and TRBJ1-2, with D unclear. This CDR3 region has 13 residues. V was pared by 4 bases and J by 5 bases, with 11 bases between. In germline, CDR1 is SGHDN, CDR2 FVKESK. The CDR3 DNA sequence: TGTGCCAGCAGCCTGGGCGGGCCATATGGCTACACCTTC. The encoded protein is CASSLGGPYGYTF.

V gene TRBV4-1 combines with J gene TRBJ1-4, with TRBD1 identical over 11 bases. The CDR3 loop spans 18 amino acids. J gave up 5 bases and V 0 bases, and 8 bases lay outside the gene matches. Germline CDR1 is MGHRA and CDR2 is YSYEKL. CDR3 residues: CASSQDWTGGLGNEKLFF. DNA for the CDR3: TGCGCCAGCAGCCAAGATTGGACAGGGGGCCTGGGCAATGAAAAACTGTTTTTT.

The chain joins TRBV10-3 to TRBJ2-1, with 8 bases identical to TRBD2. The germline CDR1 and CDR2 sequences are ENHRY and SYGVKD. This CDR3 is 15 amino acids long. The V and J ends lost 6 bases and 1 base, in that order; junction bases with no gene match: 5. CDR3 sequence: CAIRESGGSYNEQFF. The CDR3 region has the DNA TGTGCCATCAGAGAGAGCGGGGGTTCCTACAATGAGCAGTTCTTC.

The chain recombines TRBV30 with TRBJ2-1; TRBD1 agrees at 12 bases. V lost 4 bases to trimming and J lost 1 base; unmatched junction nucleotides: 8. The CDR3 runs to 17 residues. CDR1 is GTSNPN and CDR2 is SVGIG in the germline V gene (reference sequence). In DNA form, the CDR3 reads TGTGCCTGGACCCCACCGGGACAGGGGGCTTCCTACAATGAGCAGTTCTTC. Residues: CAWTPPGQGASYNEQFF.

The CDR3: CASSPRGLAGGEQYF. In DNA, the CDR3 is TGTGCCAGCAGCCCCCGGGGGCTAGCGGGAGGTGAGCAGTACTTC. V and J are TRBV27 and TRBJ2-7; 11 nucleotides align to TRBD2. The germline V gene has CDR1 MNHEY and CDR2 SMNVEV (reference sequence). J gave up 7 bases and V 6 bases, and 11 bases lay outside the gene matches. This CDR3 contains 15 residues.

V gene TRBV14 combines with J gene TRBJ1-1; a weak D match, TRBD1 (5 bases). With 4 bases removed from V and 4 bases from J, the gap between germline ends came to 13 bases. The CDR3 spans 14 residues. Germline loops: CDR1 SGHDN, CDR2 FVKESK. The CDR3 coding sequence is TGTGCCAGCAGCCGTATCCGGGGGAGCACTGAAGCTTTCTTT. This encodes CASSRIRGSTEAFF.

The gene calls are TRBV10-3 and TRBJ2-7; TRBD2 might be the D (6 bases). Germline loops: CDR1 ENHRY, CDR2 SYGVKD. This CDR3 contains 14 residues. V was clipped by 10 bases and J by 5 bases, with 21 bases between them. This CDR3 is CAKTRSLATNEQYF. CDR3 nucleotides: TGTGCCAAGACTCGATCCCTAGCGACCAACGAGCAGTACTTC.

The gene calls are TRBV14 and TRBJ2-7; D might be TRBD1 (5 bases). The CDR3 has 16 amino acids. V lost 0 bases to trimming and J lost 1 base, with 13 bases between them. Germline lookup yields CDR1 SGHDN and CDR2 FVKESK. The CDR3 loop is CASSQDLAGRSYEQYF. Written as DNA, the CDR3 is TGTGCCAGCAGCCAAGACCTGGCAGGGCGGTCCTACGAGCAGTACTTC.

The chain joins TRBV5-6 to TRBJ2-5; 7 bases line up with TRBD2. Germline V gives CDR1 SGHDT, CDR2 YYEEEE. The CDR3 runs 13 residues. The V and J ends lost 4 bases and 4 bases, in that order; junction bases with no gene match: 4. In nucleotides, the CDR3 is TGTGCCAGCAGCCTCGGGAGGCGAGAGACCCAGTACTTC. It encodes CASSLGRRETQYF.

V gene TRBV2 combines with J gene TRBJ2-4, with a possible D match to TRBD2 (6 bases). CDR1 SNHLY and CDR2 FYNNEI come from the germline V gene. V lost 4 bases, J lost 1 base, and 11 bases lay in between. The CDR3 is made up of 15 amino acids. CDR3 nucleotides: TGTGCCAGCAGTGTGGAGGGAGTGGCCAAAAACATTCAGTACTTC. Amino acids: CASSVEGVAKNIQYF.

This chain uses TRBV4-1 with TRBJ1-5, with D unclear. Per the germline V gene, CDR1 is MGHRA and CDR2 is YSYEKL. The CDR3 contains 16 residues. V was shortened by 3 bases and J by 3 bases, with 15 bases between the two germline ends. The chain's CDR3 is CASSQYTGSNNQPQHF. The CDR3 DNA reads TGCGCCAGCAGCCAGTATACGGGATCCAACAATCAGCCCCAGCATTTT.

This chain joins TRBV18 and TRBJ1-1; D is unresolved. CDR1 is KGHSH, CDR2 LQKENI, per germline. Trimming stripped 3 bases from V and 1 base from J, with 12 bases between. CDR3 length: 15 residues. CDR3 protein: CASSPKSRRNTEAFF. CDR3 coding DNA: TGTGCCAGCTCACCCAAGAGCCGGAGGAACACTGAAGCTTTCTTT. The complete variable domain, with remaining parts taken from reference TRBV18 and TRBJ1-1, reads NAGVMQNPRHLVRRRGQEARLRCSPMKGHSHVYWYRQLPEEGLKFMVYLQKENIIDESGMPKERFSAEFPKEGPSILRIQQVVRGDSAAYFCASSPKSRRNTEAFFGQGTRLTVV.

This clone was seen a handful of times. This chain links TRBV19 with TRBJ2-5, with 8 bases that match TRBD2. The V gene's germline CDR1 is LNHDA and CDR2 SQIVND (reference sequence). CDR3 length: 15 residues. V dropped 5 bases and J dropped 4; count of bases not matched to a gene: 9. In nucleotides, the CDR3 is TGTGCCAGTAGTCCACTAGCGGACCCGGCAGAGACCCAGTACTTC. Its translation: CASSPLADPAETQYF.

The rearrangement uses TRBV6-4 and TRBJ1-5; 8 bases are a match to TRBD1. Germline CDR1 reads MRHNA; CDR2 reads SNTAGT. This CDR3 has 15 amino acids. The V gene end was trimmed by 6 bases and the J gene end by 3 bases; junction bases not matched to a gene: 7. This CDR3 reads CASSAGQAYNQPQHF. For the CDR3, the DNA is TGTGCCAGCAGCGCGGGACAGGCCTACAATCAGCCCCAGCATTTT.